This T cell receptor beta chain was sequenced for a study of CD8 T cells in ankylosing spondylitis. Many counts were recorded for this clonotype. Antigen unknown. The V gene's germline CDR1 is SGDLS and CDR2 YYNGEE. Trimming stripped 3 bases from V and 7 bases from J, with 11 bases between. The CDR3 runs 13 residues. Making use of molecular barcodes, quantitative 5'-RACE generated TCR beta libraries. Each CDR3 protein gets one entry after TCRdb re-called the 5' RACE reads with MiXCR. The data show about 42,000 distinct CDR3 sequences, 4% seen once. The study's findings and limits: Significant enrichment of disease-linked clones was reportedly seen in matched ankylosing spondylitis synovial fluid. Ankylosing spondylitis blood appeared to be characterized by a TCR beta motif of roughly eight highly homologous variants. Clones that were linked to disease were CD8+ and were relatively rare in peripheral blood.

This clonotype originated in a female donor with ankylosing spondylitis or in good health (not recorded which). The rearrangement joins TRBV9 to TRBJ2-1; D may be TRBD1 or TRBD2 (6 bases each). The sample comprised blood, either unsorted or a sorted T cell fraction (not recorded which). CDR3 nucleotides: TGTGCCAGCAGCGGAACAGGGAGGAATGAGCAGTTCTTC. It codes for CASSGTGRNEQFF. The full variable domain, with the rest looked up from reference TRBV9 and TRBJ2-1, is DSGVTQTPKHLITATGQRVTLRCSPRSGDLSVYWYQQSLDQGLQFLIQYYNGEERAKGNILERFSAQQFPDLHSELNLSSLELGDSALYFCASSGTGRNEQFFGPGTRLTVL.